What follows are 12 T cell receptor beta chains derived from one specimen sequenced in a study of Graves' ophthalmopathy and Graves' hyperthyroidism. RNA transcripts were the source from which TCR beta CDR3 regions were amplified. In the first round, RT-PCR was carried out with HTBI primers, and a multiplex PCR formed the second round. TCRdb analysed the multiplex PCR reads with MiXCR anew, one entry per CDR3 protein. Of about 480,000 distinct CDR3 sequences listed, about 15% are singletons. The material sequenced was blood. The receptor source for this set is a woman aged 25 to 39 with Graves' ophthalmopathy.

At least ten counts were recorded for this clonotype. The chain carries TRBV4-2 and TRBJ2-7; no firm D call. Germline V lookup: CDR1 LGHNA, CDR2 YNFKEQ. Trimming shortened V by 1 base and J by 4 bases, and 14 bases separated the two germline ends. The CDR3 covers 15 residues. Here the CDR3 reads CASSQGRSKGYEQYF. The CDR3 DNA reads TGTGCCAGCAGCCAAGGGCGGTCCAAAGGATACGAGCAGTACTTC.

This clonotype was found many times. The DNA of the CDR3 is TGTGCCAGCAGAGACAGCCAAACTAACTATGGCTACACCTTC. Its protein is CASRDSQTNYGYTF. This chain joins TRBV6-2 or TRBV6-3 and TRBJ1-2, with D tentatively TRBD1 (5 bases). This CDR3 has 14 residues. Trimming removed 6 bases at V and 0 bases at J, with 11 bases between. Per the germline V gene, CDR1 is MNHEY and CDR2 is SVGEGT.

The sample holds many counts of this clonotype. CDR3 bases: TGTGCCAGCAGCTTACAGGGCGCCCACGAGCAGTACTTC. Amino acids: CASSLQGAHEQYF. The chain joins TRBV7-3 to TRBJ2-7; possibly TRBD1 for D (5 bases). The germline V gene encodes CDR1 SGHTA and CDR2 FQGTGA. The CDR3 spans 13 residues. Trimming shortened V by 2 bases and J by 5 bases, and 10 bases separated the two germline ends.

This clonotype showed up many times. This rearrangement joins TRBV19 to TRBJ1-1; no definite D call. The CDR3 consists of 16 residues. V lost 5 bases to trimming and J lost 0 bases, with 16 bases between them. Germline CDR1 is LNHDA and CDR2 is SQIVND (reference sequence). The chain's CDR3 is CASSSSVGWVNTEAFF. The CDR3 nucleotides are TGTGCCAGTAGTTCCTCGGTAGGGTGGGTGAACACTGAAGCTTTCTTT.

Concerning this clonotype itself: Without the conserved terminal phenylalanine or tryptophan, this CDR3 likely stems from a read error. The CDR3 DNA reads as TGTGCCAGCAGCTCGCGGCAGCTTGAAGCTTTCGTT. Its translation: CASSSRQLEAFV. The V call is TRBV7-9, the J call TRBJ1-1; D is undetermined. This CDR3 spans 12 amino acids. Germline V lookup: CDR1 SEHNR, CDR2 FQNEAQ (reference sequence). The germline V and J ends were trimmed by 4 bases and 7 bases, with 10 bases remaining between them.

V usage is TRBV6-5 and J usage is TRBJ1-2, with no clear D. The CDR3 totals 15 residues. V was cut by 0 bases and J by 1 base, with 9 bases left in between. Germline lookup yields CDR1 MNHEY and CDR2 SVGAGI. CDR3 region: CASSYSTGFNYGYTF. CDR3 DNA sequence: TGTGCCAGCAGTTACTCGACCGGATTTAACTATGGCTACACCTTC.

This clonotype was counted at least ten times. J is TRBJ1-1 and V is TRBV11-2; D unclear. This CDR3 has 11 amino acids. Trimming pared 2 bases from V and 11 bases from J, leaving 9 bases between. Germline V gene lookup returns CDR1 SGHAT and CDR2 FQNNGV. CDR3 region: CASSLTERAFF. The CDR3 coding sequence is TGTGCCAGCAGCTTAACCGAAAGGGCTTTCTTT.

The rearrangement links TRBV6-1 to TRBJ2-1, with D perhaps TRBD2 (6 bases). Trimming took 4 bases from V and 1 from J, leaving 11 bases between them. The CDR3 sequence is 15 residues long. CDR1 MNHNS and CDR2 SASEGT come from the germline V gene. CDR3 amino acids: CASSGLGLSYNEQFF. In nucleotides, the CDR3 is TGTGCCAGCAGTGGCCTGGGACTTTCCTACAATGAGCAGTTCTTC.

This clonotype was seen ten or more times. J is TRBJ1-5 and V is TRBV12-3 or TRBV12-4; D call uncertain. This CDR3 contains 15 residues. V was cut by 1 base and J by 4 bases, with 11 bases left in between. Written as DNA, the CDR3 is TGTGCCAGCAGTTTAGATGGTGCTGGGAATCAGCCCCAGCATTTT. This gives the protein CASSLDGAGNQPQHF.

This clonotype has just a few counts. The gene calls are TRBV19 and TRBJ1-5; D is undetermined. Looked up from germline, CDR1 is LNHDA and CDR2 is SQIVND (reference sequence). With 4 bases removed from V and 0 bases from J, the gap between germline ends came to 13 bases. There are 16 residues in the CDR3. The CDR3 DNA reads TGTGCCAGTAGTAGACCTAGCCAGTATAGCAATCAGCCCCAGCATTTT. Protein: CASSRPSQYSNQPQHF.

This clonotype has ten or more counts. This chain connects TRBV27 to TRBJ2-5; possibly TRBD2 for D (6 bases). Deletions cut 5 bases from V and 4 bases from J, with 14 bases between. CDR1 MNHEY and CDR2 SMNVEV come from the germline V gene (reference sequence). The CDR3 runs to 14 residues. The CDR3 region is CASSPGLLRETQYF. The CDR3 coding sequence is TGTGCCAGCAGTCCGGGACTTTTAAGAGAGACCCAGTACTTC.

This clonotype was seen many times. The rearrangement uses TRBV19 and TRBJ2-7; 7 bases line up with TRBD1. Per the germline V gene, CDR1 is LNHDA and CDR2 is SQIVND (reference sequence). This CDR3 contains 15 residues. V gave up 9 bases and J gave up 0 bases; unmatched junction bases: 11. The CDR3 protein is CASRNTGDSSYEQYF. The CDR3 DNA is TGTGCCAGCCGAAACACAGGGGATAGCTCCTACGAGCAGTACTTC.